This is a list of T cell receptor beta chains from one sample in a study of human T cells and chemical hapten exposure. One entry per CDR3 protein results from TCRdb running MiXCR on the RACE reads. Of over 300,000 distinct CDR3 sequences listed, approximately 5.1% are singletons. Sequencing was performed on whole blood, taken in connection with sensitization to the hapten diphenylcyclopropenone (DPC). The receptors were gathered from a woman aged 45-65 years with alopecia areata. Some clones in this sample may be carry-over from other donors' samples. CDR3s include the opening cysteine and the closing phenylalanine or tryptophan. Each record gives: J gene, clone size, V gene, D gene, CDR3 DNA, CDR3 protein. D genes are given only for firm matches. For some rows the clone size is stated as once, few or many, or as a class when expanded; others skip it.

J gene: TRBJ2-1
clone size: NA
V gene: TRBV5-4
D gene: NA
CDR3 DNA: TGTGCCAGCAGCTTCCGACCCGACAATGAGCAGTTCTTC
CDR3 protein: CASSFRPDNEQFF

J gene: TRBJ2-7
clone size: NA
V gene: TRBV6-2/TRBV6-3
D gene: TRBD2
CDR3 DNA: TGTGCCAGCAGTTACAGGCCAAGCGGGGGAACCTACGAGCAGTACTTC
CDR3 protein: CASSYRPSGGTYEQYF

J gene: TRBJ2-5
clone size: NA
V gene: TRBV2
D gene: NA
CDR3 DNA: TGTGCCAGCAAGGTATTCGAGACCCAGTACTTC
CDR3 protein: CASKVFETQYF

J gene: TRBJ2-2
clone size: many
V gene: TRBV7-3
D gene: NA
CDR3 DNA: TGTGCCAGCAGCCCACAGGGTCGGAGGACCGGGGAGCTGTTTTTT
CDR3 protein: CASSPQGRRTGELFF

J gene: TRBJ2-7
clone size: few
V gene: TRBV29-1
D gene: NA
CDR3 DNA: TGCAGCGTTGAAGATCGTACCGGGGACGTGTACGAGCAGTACTTC
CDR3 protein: CSVEDRTGDVYEQYF

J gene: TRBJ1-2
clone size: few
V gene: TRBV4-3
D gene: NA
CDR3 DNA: TGCGCCAGCAGCCAAGATCTGACGACGGCCCCTAACTATGGCTACACCTTC
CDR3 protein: CASSQDLTTAPNYGYTF

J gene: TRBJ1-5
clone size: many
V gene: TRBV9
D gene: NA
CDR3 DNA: TGTGCCAGCAGCGTAGATAGGGTTAGGGGCAATCAGCCCCAGCATTTT
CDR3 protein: CASSVDRVRGNQPQHF

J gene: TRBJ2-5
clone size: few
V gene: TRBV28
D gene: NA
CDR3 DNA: TGTGCCAGCACCCCCTTCCGAGCGGAGCAAGAGACCCAGTACTTC
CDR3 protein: CASTPFRAEQETQYF

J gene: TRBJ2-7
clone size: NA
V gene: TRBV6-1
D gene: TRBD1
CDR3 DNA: TGTGCCAGCTGGGGGACAGGGCCCTACGAGCAGTACTTC
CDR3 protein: CASWGTGPYEQYF

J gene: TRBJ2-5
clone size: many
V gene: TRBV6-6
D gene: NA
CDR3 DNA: TGTGCCAGCAGTTATGGGGTTCAAGAGACCCAGTACTTC
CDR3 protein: CASSYGVQETQYF

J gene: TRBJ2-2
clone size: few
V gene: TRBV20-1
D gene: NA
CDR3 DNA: TGCAGTGCCTTAAGGGGGGACACCGGGGAGCTGTTTTTT
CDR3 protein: CSALRGDTGELFF